This passage covers 26 T cell receptor beta chains from one sample sequenced in a study of blood T cells in healthy people across ages. The authors ran a second PCR of about 6 to 11 cycles using a sample-barcoded 5' primer and a J-beta primer mix. TCRdb analysed the 5' RACE reads with MiXCR anew, one entry per CDR3 protein. The table shows 250,000 to 300,000 distinct CDR3 sequences, with 25% to 30% occurring only once. The specimen sequenced was blood. The source is a woman in her sixties or seventies in good health.

Of note for this clonotype: Its ends do not fully match the called genes, so a read error is possible. This chain joins TRBV3-1 and TRBJ1-1; no clear D gene. The CDR3 length is 13 residues. Germline values: CDR1 LGHDT, CDR2 YNNKEL (reference sequence). CDR3: CASSQAENTEASF. The CDR3 DNA reads TGTGCCAGCAGCCAAGCTGAAAACACTGAAGCTTCCTTT.

The CDR3 protein is CASKAGTSGLLAYEQYF. The CDR3 nucleotides read TGTGCCAGCAAAGCCGGGACTAGCGGATTACTTGCCTACGAGCAGTACTTC. This rearrangement joins TRBV6-1 to TRBJ2-1, with TRBD2 identical over 11 bases. The end of the DNA aligns better with TRBJ2-7, so the J call may be wrong. CDR1 and CDR2 (germline): MNHNS, SASEGT. The CDR3 length is 17 residues.

The chain recombines TRBV12-3 or TRBV12-4 with TRBJ2-2; D call uncertain. This CDR3 contains 13 residues. V dropped 4 bases and J dropped 7 bases, with 10 bases sitting between them. This CDR3 is CASSSGFGGELFF. The DNA of the CDR3 is TGTGCCAGCAGTTCAGGATTTGGCGGGGAGCTGTTTTTT.

There are a few counts of this clonotype. J is TRBJ2-4 and V is TRBV12-3 or TRBV12-4, with no clear D. V was clipped by 5 bases and J by 4 bases, with 15 bases between them. This CDR3 has 15 amino acids. CDR3 loop: CASSPGRKAKNIQYF. In DNA, the CDR3 is TGTGCCAGCAGTCCGGGTCGCAAAGCGAAAAACATTCAGTACTTC.

V gene TRBV12-3 or TRBV12-4 combines with J gene TRBJ1-4, with 9 bases identical to TRBD1. Unmatched junction bases numbered 8, after V lost 6 bases and J lost 9 bases. The CDR3 runs 14 residues. The CDR3 here is CASSPQGARQKLFF. The CDR3 DNA follows: TGTGCCAGCAGCCCACAGGGGGCGCGACAAAAACTGTTTTTT.

The chain combines TRBV12-3 or TRBV12-4 with TRBJ2-1, with TRBD1 matching 7 bases. This CDR3 region has 13 residues. J gave up 9 bases and V 5 bases, and 7 bases lay outside the gene matches. This chain's CDR3 is CASSPTGLIEQFF. In DNA form, the CDR3 reads TGTGCCAGCAGTCCGACAGGGTTGATTGAGCAGTTCTTC.

This clonotype was seen repeatedly, ten times or more. This chain connects TRBV15 to TRBJ2-1; 8 positions match TRBD2. The junction had 5 bases not matched to a gene; V was cut back by 1 base and J by 3 bases. Germline V gives CDR1 LNHNV, CDR2 YYDKDF (reference sequence). The CDR3 consists of 16 residues. CDR3 region: CATSRGLATYYNEQFF. Written as DNA, the CDR3 is TGTGCCACCAGCAGAGGACTAGCGACATACTACAATGAGCAGTTCTTC.

Comment on this clonotype: This may be a read error, as it is one base from a much larger clone. V gene TRBV28 combines with J gene TRBJ1-2; D is perhaps TRBD1 (5 bases). The CDR3 spans 16 residues. Trimming took 5 bases from V and 2 from J, leaving 18 bases between them. CDR1 is MDHEN, CDR2 SYDVKM, per germline. The CDR3 DNA sequence: TGTGCCAGCAGTGCCGGGACCAACTTCGAGAACTATGGCTACACCTTC. Encoded protein: CASSAGTNFENYGYTF.

With regard to this clonotype: The germline gene is not matched at one end of the junction; a read error may be the cause. The chain is built from TRBV7-3 and TRBJ2-7; 11 nucleotides align to TRBD2. Gene TRBJ2-1 matches the end of the DNA better, so the J call may be wrong. In germline, CDR1 is SGHTA, CDR2 FQGTGA. The CDR3 sequence is 15 residues long. The CDR3 DNA follows: TGTGCCAGCAGCCTAACTAGCGGGAGAGGGAATGAGCAGTTCTTC. This codes for CASSLTSGRGNEQFF.

This clonotype was observed at least ten times. Without the conserved terminal phenylalanine or tryptophan, this CDR3 likely stems from a read error. The DNA is omitted, as the CDR3 cannot be located on it reliably, and the CDR3 follows TCRdb's listing. The chain carries TRBV7-3 and TRBJ2-1; TRBD1 was called by the table and not checked on the DNA. Ends included, the CDR3 has 11 residues. Germline V gives CDR1 SGHTA, CDR2 FQGTGA. The CDR3 loop is CASSLPGQSAV.

The chain recombines TRBV21-1 with TRBJ2-7; the D call in the table, TRBD1, was not verified against the DNA. TRBV21-1 is shown as a pseudogene. This CDR3 is 15 amino acids long. CDR3 sequence reads: CASSKADRGPHEQYF. The CDR3 bases are TGTGCCAGCAGCAAAGCGGACAGGGGGCCACACGAGCAGTACTTC.

The V gene is TRBV11-2, the J gene TRBJ2-4, with a weak D call TRBD2 (6 bases). The CDR3 has 16 amino acids. Deletions cut 6 bases from V and 3 bases from J, with 18 bases between. CDR1 and CDR2 (germline): SGHAT, FQNNGV. CDR3 sequence (DNA): TGTGCCAGCAGGGCCCTCGGGGCGGAGGGCAAAAACATTCAGTACTTC. This encodes CASRALGAEGKNIQYF.

The table lists this clonotype with a few counts. The rearrangement uses TRBV20-1 and TRBJ2-5; 10 bases align to TRBD2. Germline V CDR1 and CDR2: DFQATT, SNEGSKA (reference sequence). V was pared by 0 bases and J by 7 bases, with 8 bases of the junction left unmatched. The CDR3 is made up of 15 amino acids. CDR3 bases: TGCAGTGCTAGAGAAACTAGCGGGACGGGGGGGACCCAGTACTTC. Protein: CSARETSGTGGTQYF.

This clonotype has just a few counts. The CDR3 sequence: CASSPGTNYGYTF. The CDR3 DNA sequence: TGTGCCAGCAGCCCTGGGACCAACTATGGCTACACCTTC. The chain employs TRBV14 and TRBJ1-2; TRBD1 is a possible D gene (5 bases). This CDR3 is built from 13 residues. Germline assignment: CDR1 SGHDN and CDR2 FVKESK. With 4 bases removed from V and 2 bases from J, the gap between germline ends came to 8 bases.

This clonotype was recorded only once. V and J are TRBV28 and TRBJ2-1; the match to TRBD2 covers 11 bases. The end of the DNA fits TRBJ2-7 better, so the J call may be wrong. Germline CDR1 is MDHEN and CDR2 is SYDVKM. The CDR3 is made up of 18 amino acids. CDR3 protein: CASSPTPKLAGVSDEQYF. The CDR3 DNA follows: TGTGCCAGCAGTCCTACGCCAAAACTAGCGGGAGTGAGTGATGAGCAGTACTTC.

J is TRBJ2-7 and V is TRBV7-2, with D unresolved. With 4 bases removed from V and 5 bases from J, the gap between germline ends came to 6 bases. Germline lookup yields CDR1 SGHTA and CDR2 FQGNSA. The CDR3 is made up of 11 amino acids. The CDR3 nucleotides are TGTGCCAGCAGCTCGTTGAACGAGCAGTACTTC. Translating gives CASSSLNEQYF.

The rearrangement uses TRBV12-5 and TRBJ2-3; no clear D gene. The V end lost 7 bases, the J end lost 4 bases, and 18 bases lay between the germline ends. Germline V gene lookup returns CDR1 LGHNT and CDR2 FRNRAP. The length of the CDR3 is 15 residues. As DNA, the CDR3 is TGTGCTAGTGCCCCTGGGAAGGGCGCGGCAGATACGCAGTATTTT. Translated, it gives CASAPGKGAADTQYF. The whole variable domain, filled in from reference TRBV12-5 and TRBJ2-3, reads DARVTQTPRHKVTEMGQEVTMRCQPILGHNTVFWYRQTMMQGLELLAYFRNRAPLDDSGMPKDRFSAEMPDATLATLKIQPSEPRDSAVYFCASAPGKGAADTQYFGPGTRLTVL.

This clonotype was detected a few times. This rearrangement joins TRBV20-1 to TRBJ2-3; a weak D match, TRBD2 (5 bases). The CDR3 consists of 14 residues. Trimming removed 6 bases from V and 6 bases from J, with 19 bases in between. Germline V gene sequence: CDR1 DFQATT, CDR2 SNEGSKA (reference sequence). CDR3 sequence reads: CSAKRRGRGDTQYF. CDR3 bases: TGCAGTGCCAAAAGAAGAGGCCGAGGGGATACGCAGTATTTT.

V gene TRBV28 combines with J gene TRBJ1-1, with 9 bases identical to TRBD1. The CDR3 has 14 residues. Germline trimming cut 7 bases from V and 3 bases from J; bases unmatched to any gene: 6. The V gene's germline CDR1 is MDHEN and CDR2 SYDVKM. CDR3 protein: CASTPTGGHTEAFF. DNA for the CDR3: TGTGCCAGCACCCCGACAGGGGGACACACTGAAGCTTTCTTT.

The V and J genes are TRBV7-8 and TRBJ2-4, with TRBD2 matching 8 bases. With 1 base clipped from V and 0 bases from J, the junction kept 5 bases outside the gene matches. The CDR3 runs 17 residues. Per germline, CDR1 SGHVS and CDR2 FQNEAQ. Written as DNA, the CDR3 is TGTGCCAGCAGCTTAGAGGGCGGGAGGCTAGCCAAAAACATTCAGTACTTC. Amino acids: CASSLEGGRLAKNIQYF.

Only a few counts were recorded for this clonotype. A junction end diverges from the germline sequence, so it may reflect a read error. The chain employs TRBV11-2 and TRBJ2-1; D is possibly TRBD2 (5 bases). This CDR3 is 16 amino acids long. Germline lookup yields CDR1 SGHAT and CDR2 FQNNGV. CDR3 region: CASSPRTGSSYDEQFF. CDR3 in DNA: TGTGCCAGCAGCCCAAGGACGGGAAGCTCCTACGATGAGCAGTTCTTC.

This chain connects TRBV12-3 or TRBV12-4 to TRBJ2-5; 7 nucleotides align to TRBD2. The closer fit of TRBJ2-1 to the DNA end suggests the J call may be wrong. CDR3 length equals 15 residues. The CDR3 region has the DNA TGTGCCAGCAGTCGTACTAGCGATCCCTACAATGAGCAGTTCTTC. This sequence encodes CASSRTSDPYNEQFF.

This chain links TRBV27 with TRBJ2-5; 9 bases agree with TRBD1. The DNA matches TRBJ2-7 better at its end, which makes the J call doubtful. Germline V lookup: CDR1 MNHEY, CDR2 SMNVEV (reference sequence). This CDR3 is built from 14 residues. The CDR3 region is CASRWDRASHEQYF. The CDR3 DNA follows: TGTGCCAGCAGGTGGGACAGGGCGTCCCACGAGCAGTACTTC.

This clonotype appeared many times. The chain couples TRBV4-1 to TRBJ2-3; D remains unclear. The CDR3 loop spans 14 amino acids. Germline CDR1 is MGHRA and CDR2 is YSYEKL. Trimming took off 2 bases at V and 4 bases at J, with 10 bases between the two ends. The CDR3, as DNA: TGCGCCAGCAGCCAAATGGGAATGTCAGATACGCAGTATTTT. It yields the protein CASSQMGMSDTQYF.

The rearrangement uses TRBV21-1 and TRBJ2-3; no check of the table's D call, TRBD2, against the DNA was made. TRBV21-1 represents a pseudogene. The CDR3 has 16 residues. This CDR3 reads CASSKVGAGGVDTQYF. The CDR3 DNA is TGTGCCAGCAGCAAAGTTGGAGCGGGAGGCGTAGATACGCAGTATTTT.

The V call is TRBV7-2, the J call TRBJ2-1; D gene ambiguous. V was cut by 3 bases and J by 9 bases, with 15 bases left in between. Looked up from germline, CDR1 is SGHTA and CDR2 is FQGNSA. The CDR3 has 14 amino acids. CDR3 in amino acids: CASSFGGSSAEQFF. The CDR3 DNA reads TGTGCCAGCAGCTTTGGTGGTAGCAGCGCTGAGCAGTTCTTC.